These 5 T cell receptor beta chains share one sample of origin, sequenced in a study of liver allograft versus peripheral blood T cells. Across the study: Intrahepatic T cell receptor repertoires from transplanted livers were compared against repertoires in recipients' peripheral blood.

TCRdb re-analysed the reads in MiXCR, keeping a single row per CDR3 protein. The sample includes thousands of distinct CDR3 sequences, approximately 15% of them seen just once. These receptors were collected from a human patient who had a liver transplant. Certain T cells may be donor cells from the graft.

This clonotype has only a few counts. This rearrangement joins TRBV12-3 or TRBV12-4 to TRBJ2-7; TRBD1 agrees at 7 bases. V shed 3 bases, J shed 1 base, and the junction held 9 bases outside the gene matches. The CDR3 loop spans 16 amino acids. The chain's CDR3 is CASSFDATGKSYEQYF. The CDR3 DNA is TGTGCCAGCAGTTTTGACGCGACAGGGAAGTCCTACGAGCAGTACTTC.

By its share, this clonotype is medium-sized. The chain carries TRBV6-5 and TRBJ1-6; the D is unclear. The CDR3 length is 15 residues. Germline lookup yields CDR1 MNHEY and CDR2 SVGAGI. The ends were cut back, 4 bases at V and 2 bases at J, with 9 bases in the middle. The CDR3 region is CASSSKFPYNSPLHF. The CDR3 coding sequence is TGTGCCAGCAGTTCGAAATTCCCCTATAATTCACCCCTCCACTTT.

This clonotype is labeled medium-sized (0.01 to 0.1%). The rearrangement joins TRBV19 to TRBJ1-2, with D possibly being TRBD1 (6 bases). Germline CDR1 LNHDA, CDR2 SQIVND (reference sequence). Trimming left V 5 bases short and J 4 bases short, with 20 bases between. The CDR3 sequence is 16 residues long. As DNA, the CDR3 is TGTGCCAGTAGTCCACAGGGCCCGGACAGACGCTATGGCTACACCTTC. This codes for CASSPQGPDRRYGYTF.

This clonotype has ten or more counts. The CDR3 loop is CASSVLGGAGGGYTF. The CDR3 nucleotides are TGTGCCAGCAGCGTCTTAGGAGGGGCAGGGGGAGGCTACACCTTC. The chain couples TRBV11-2 to TRBJ1-2; TRBD1 matches at 7 bases. J gave up 8 bases and V 5 bases, and 14 bases lay outside the gene matches. In germline, CDR1 is SGHAT, CDR2 FQNNGV. This CDR3 has 15 amino acids. The variable domain in full, with the rest retrieved from reference TRBV11-2 and TRBJ1-2, is EAGVAQSPRYKIIEKRQSVAFWCNPISGHATLYWYQQILGQGPKLLIQFQNNGVVDDSQLPKDRFSAERLKGVDSTLKIQPAKLEDSAVYLCASSVLGGAGGGYTFGSGTRLTVV.

This clonotype rates as large. V and J are TRBV6-2 or TRBV6-3 and TRBJ1-2, with D unresolved. The CDR3 length is 13 residues. Germline V gene sequence: CDR1 MNHEY, CDR2 SVGEGT. Trimming took off 5 bases at V and 0 bases at J, with 7 bases between the two ends. The CDR3: CASSVGANYGYTF. The CDR3 DNA reads as TGTGCCAGCAGTGTGGGTGCTAACTATGGCTACACCTTC.